What follows are 24 T cell receptor beta chains derived from one specimen sequenced in a study of patients and donors after allogeneic stem cell transplantation (dated by TCRdb to 2018 to 2020). The library was made by RT-PCR. Sequenced using a NextSeq 550. TCRdb handled the public reads itself, with Q25 trimming in fastp and clone calling in MiXCR, and kept productive beta chains. Duplicate CDR3 protein sequences are folded into a single record with the most common DNA and genes. Present in this sample are tens of thousands of distinct CDR3 sequences, around 49% of which were seen just once. About 58% of the sample comes from the top ten. Specimen: blood, either unsorted or a sorted T cell fraction (not recorded which). Receptor source: a human donor who was either an allogeneic HSCT recipient or a stem cell or donor lymphocyte infusion donor (not recorded which). It is not recorded whose cells these are; they may come from a transplant donor.

The chain is built from TRBV7-3 and TRBJ1-1; tentatively, D is TRBD1 (5 bases). The CDR3 sequence is 13 residues long. CDR1 is SGHTA, CDR2 FQGTGA, per germline. The ends were cut back, 5 bases at V and 5 bases at J, with 12 bases in the middle. Here the CDR3 reads CASSASRGTEAFF. The CDR3 nucleotides are TGTGCCAGCAGCGCGTCAAGGGGAACTGAAGCTTTCTTT.

The genes are TRBV7-2 and TRBJ1-4, with D perhaps matching TRBD1 (5 bases). V was pared by 5 bases and J by 3 bases, with 13 bases between. Germline CDR1 is SGHTA and CDR2 is FQGNSA. The CDR3 sequence is 15 residues long. DNA for the CDR3: TGTGCCAGCAGCCGCCGGGACGGGGCTAATGAAAAACTGTTTTTT. It is translated as CASSRRDGANEKLFF.

This rearrangement joins TRBV25-1 to TRBJ2-7; D is uncertain. The CDR3 covers 12 residues. Trimming stripped 2 bases from V and 4 bases from J, with 6 bases between. Germline V gene sequence: CDR1 MGHDK, CDR2 SYGVNS. The CDR3 loop is CASSERRYEQYF. As DNA, the CDR3 is TGTGCCAGCAGTGAACGCCGGTACGAGCAGTACTTC.

The J gene is TRBJ1-3, the V gene TRBV18; tentative D call: TRBD1 (5 bases). Deletions cut 0 bases from V and 2 bases from J, with 11 bases between. CDR3 length equals 16 residues. Germline CDR1 is KGHSH and CDR2 is LQKENI. The CDR3 nucleotides are TGTGCCAGCTCACCACCCGGGACCCTACCTGGAAACACCATATATTTT. Protein: CASSPPGTLPGNTIYF.

The V gene is TRBV29-1, the J gene TRBJ1-1; D not certain. Germline V gene sequence: CDR1 SQVTM, CDR2 ANQGSEA. V lost 7 bases and J 0 bases, leaving 9 bases between the germline ends. The CDR3 covers 12 residues. Here the CDR3 DNA reads TGCAGCGCCACCGCACTGAACACTGAAGCTTTCTTT. Amino acids: CSATALNTEAFF.

The V gene is TRBV7-6, the J gene TRBJ1-1; TRBD1 is a possible D gene (5 bases). Trimming shortened V by 5 bases and J by 3 bases, and 10 bases separated the two germline ends. CDR1 and CDR2 from the germline V gene are SGHVS and FNYEAQ. The CDR3 extends over 13 amino acids. CDR3 amino acids: CASSASGDTEAFF. Here the CDR3 DNA reads TGTGCCAGCAGCGCCTCGGGGGACACTGAAGCTTTCTTT.

The chain employs TRBV5-6 and TRBJ1-4, with a possible D match to TRBD1 (5 bases). This CDR3 is 15 amino acids long. V shed 2 bases and J shed 8 bases, with 16 bases lying between them. Germline CDR1 SGHDT, CDR2 YYEEEE. The CDR3: CASSLMEGPTEKLFF. CDR3 bases: TGTGCCAGCAGCTTAATGGAGGGACCGACGGAAAAACTGTTTTTT.

V and J are TRBV29-1 and TRBJ2-1; a weak D match, TRBD2 (5 bases). Trimming pared 3 bases from V and 2 bases from J, leaving 8 bases between. The germline CDR1 and CDR2 sequences are SQVTM and ANQGSEA. The CDR3 extends over 13 amino acids. This CDR3 reads CSVDVRAYNEQFF. The CDR3 region has the DNA TGCAGCGTTGATGTGCGGGCCTACAATGAGCAGTTCTTC.

V is TRBV6-5 and J is TRBJ1-4; a weak D match, TRBD1 (6 bases). The V gene's germline CDR1 is MNHEY and CDR2 SVGAGI. Trimming cost V 2 bases and J 8 bases, with 12 bases left between them. The CDR3 covers 14 residues. The CDR3 nucleotides are TGTGCCAGCAGTTACGGGGGGCGAGGAGAAAAACTGTTTTTT. Translated, it gives CASSYGGRGEKLFF.

This sequence joins TRBV7-2 and TRBJ1-5; 8 nucleotides align to TRBD1. The germline V gene has CDR1 SGHTA and CDR2 FQGNSA. V shed 1 base, J shed 4 bases, and the junction held 12 bases outside the gene matches. CDR3 length: 18 residues. The CDR3 bases are TGTGCCAGCAGCTTAGTTTGGACAGGGTTGGGAGAAAATCAGCCCCAGCATTTT. This encodes CASSLVWTGLGENQPQHF. The whole variable domain, remainder taken from reference TRBV7-2 and TRBJ1-5, is GAGVSQSPSNKVTEKGKDVELRCDPISGHTALYWYRQSLGQGLEFLIYFQGNSAPDKSGLPSDRFSAERTGGSVSTLTIQRTQQEDSAVYLCASSLVWTGLGENQPQHFGDGTRLSIL.

The J gene is TRBJ2-7, the V gene TRBV6-2 or TRBV6-3; 8 bases fit TRBD2. This CDR3 is 14 amino acids long. With V trimmed by 2 bases and J by 6 bases, 6 bases remained unmatched. The V gene's germline CDR1 is MNHEY and CDR2 SVGEGT. CDR3 residues: CASSYHGTRSEQYF. For the CDR3, the DNA is TGTGCCAGCAGTTACCACGGGACTAGATCCGAGCAGTACTTC.

This clonotype was recorded a few times. J is TRBJ1-6 and V is TRBV28; 7 bases match TRBD1. With 6 bases clipped from V and 9 bases from J, the junction kept 5 bases outside the gene matches. The CDR3 is 13 residues long. Looked up from germline, CDR1 is MDHEN and CDR2 is SYDVKM. Here the CDR3 reads CASRRQGTSPLHF. CDR3 DNA: TGTGCCAGCAGGCGACAGGGAACTTCACCCCTCCACTTT. Variable domain in full (rest from reference TRBV28 and TRBJ1-6): DVKVTQSSRYLVKRTGEKVFLECVQDMDHENMFWYRQDPGLGLRLIYFSYDVKMKEKGDIPEGYSVSREKKERFSLILESASTNQTSMYLCASRRQGTSPLHFGNGTRLTVT.

The gene calls are TRBV27 and TRBJ1-5; 7 nucleotides line up with TRBD1. The trim removed 5 bases at V and 0 bases at J, leaving 7 bases unmatched. The CDR3 is made up of 16 amino acids. The V gene's germline CDR1 is MNHEY and CDR2 SMNVEV (reference sequence). The CDR3 reads CASSPATGISNQPQHF. CDR3 bases: TGTGCCAGCAGTCCGGCGACAGGGATTAGCAATCAGCCCCAGCATTTT.

The chain combines TRBV6-5 with TRBJ1-6, with D unresolved. The V and J ends lost 2 bases and 2 bases respectively, with 4 bases between them. Germline CDR1 is MNHEY and CDR2 is SVGAGI. This CDR3 comprises 14 residues. This chain's CDR3 is CASSYRAYNSPLHF. CDR3 DNA: TGTGCCAGCAGTTACAGGGCCTATAATTCACCCCTCCACTTT.

The chain links TRBV12-2 to TRBJ1-4; TRBD1, the D gene given by the table, was not confirmed from the DNA. TRBV12-2 is a documented pseudogene. This CDR3 comprises 19 residues. CDR3 sequence: CASRFQLIPWTGFNEKLFF. CDR3 nucleotides: TGTGCAAGTCGCTTTCAGCTAATCCCCTGGACAGGCTTTAATGAAAAACTGTTTTTT.

The chain joins TRBV6-6 to TRBJ2-5; 7 nucleotides match TRBD2. V shed 9 bases and J 4 bases; nucleotides not matched to a gene: 8. This CDR3 region has 13 residues. The germline V gene has CDR1 MNHNY and CDR2 SVGAGI (reference sequence). CDR3 coding DNA: TGTGCCAGTTGGGGAGGGATATCAGAGACCCAGTACTTC. Protein: CASWGGISETQYF.

This clonotype was observed a handful of times. The rearrangement joins TRBV24-1 to TRBJ1-2; the match to TRBD1 covers 10 bases. Germline CDR1 is KGHDR and CDR2 is SFDVKD. J lost 3 bases, V lost 3 bases, and 12 bases had no gene match. The CDR3 is made up of 18 amino acids. The CDR3 nucleotides are TGTGCCACCAGTGATAGTAACCGGGACAGGGGACGGGACTATGGCTACACCTTC. Its translation: CATSDSNRDRGRDYGYTF.

This clonotype has a handful of counts. The V and J genes are TRBV29-1 and TRBJ1-4, with a tentative D call TRBD1 (6 bases). V lost 6 bases, J lost 8 bases, and 10 bases lay in between. The CDR3 has 11 amino acids. Looked up from germline, CDR1 is SQVTM and CDR2 is ANQGSEA. CDR3 sequence (DNA): TGCAGCGTCCTACAGGGAGAAAAACTGTTTTTT. Its protein is CSVLQGEKLFF.

The chain joins TRBV27 to TRBJ2-1; D gene unclear. CDR3 length equals 16 residues. Trimming shortened V by 7 bases and J by 5 bases, and 21 bases separated the two germline ends. Germline lookup yields CDR1 MNHEY and CDR2 SMNVEV (reference sequence). CDR3 DNA sequence: TGTGCCAGCACCTTAAAGCAGTCCTTTATCCACAATGAGCAGTTCTTC. This encodes CASTLKQSFIHNEQFF.

This clonotype has just a few counts. V and J are TRBV25-1 and TRBJ1-5; no definite D call. CDR1 is MGHDK and CDR2 is SYGVNS in the germline V gene. CDR3 length: 15 amino acids. Trimming pared 5 bases from V and 1 base from J, leaving 12 bases between. The CDR3 DNA is TGTGCCAGCAGTCCGACGGGAGCAAGCAATCAGCCCCAGCATTTT. Translated: CASSPTGASNQPQHF.

This clonotype occurred a few times. The rearrangement links TRBV28 to TRBJ1-3; tentatively, D is TRBD1 (6 bases). This CDR3 has 14 amino acids. V lost 8 bases and J lost 4, with 15 bases in between. The V gene's germline CDR1 is MDHEN and CDR2 SYDVKM. CDR3 amino acids: CASRYGTSGNTIYF. The CDR3 DNA follows: TGTGCCAGCCGATACGGGACATCGGGAAACACCATATATTTT. Drawing the rest from reference TRBV28 and TRBJ1-3, the complete variable domain is DVKVTQSSRYLVKRTGEKVFLECVQDMDHENMFWYRQDPGLGLRLIYFSYDVKMKEKGDIPEGYSVSREKKERFSLILESASTNQTSMYLCASRYGTSGNTIYFGEGSWLTVV.

This rearrangement joins TRBV12-3 or TRBV12-4 to TRBJ1-1, with no clear D. V lost 5 bases and J lost 10, with 14 bases in between. This CDR3 region has 12 residues. For the CDR3, the DNA is TGTGCCAGCAGTCCCGGGTGGGATGCAGCTTTCTTT. It specifies CASSPGWDAAFF.

The chain is built from TRBV7-9 and TRBJ1-5; 7 nucleotides agree with TRBD1. Trimming cost V 2 bases and J 6 bases; bases outside gene matches: 10. CDR3 size: 16 residues. The V gene's germline CDR1 is SEHNR and CDR2 FQNEAQ (reference sequence). CDR3 nucleotide sequence: TGTGCCAGCAGCTTAATTTCAGGGGGTCTGGGTCAGCCCCAGCATTTT. This gives the protein CASSLISGGLGQPQHF.

The CDR3 loop reads CASSQERRHANGYTF. The CDR3 coding sequence is TGCGCCAGCAGCCAAGAACGTCGACACGCCAATGGCTACACCTTC. V usage is TRBV4-3 and J usage is TRBJ1-2; D ambiguous. Germline values: CDR1 LGHNA, CDR2 YSLEER. CDR3 size: 15 residues. The germline V and J ends were trimmed by 0 bases and 6 bases, with 14 bases remaining between them.